The 15 T cell receptor beta chains below come from one sample, sequenced in a study of persistence of HIV-infected CD4 T cells. These receptors lack a known antigen. The libraries were made with immunoSEQ version 4 in survey mode. Generated by immunoSEQ multiplex PCR, the TCRdb table keeps only in-frame clones and is missing some. The sample has under 35,000 clones, approximately 70% seen once; the top ten hold 1.4%. An overlapping HIV-1 Gag peptide pool stimulated these cells at about 1 ug/peptide/mL. CD4+ T cells upregulating both CD40 ligand and CD69 were sorted as responding cells. Material: CD4+ T cells sorted from PBMCs after approximately 20-hour stimulation, obtained from a patient who received antiretroviral therapy. These receptors all stem from an adult man with HIV who was CMV-seropositive.

CDR3 DNA: TGTGCCAGCAGCTTGGGAGGAACCTATGGCTACACCTTC. Amino acid sequence: CASSLGGTYGYTF. The gene calls are TRBV5-4 and TRBJ1-2, with D unresolved. This CDR3 is 13 amino acids long. Between the trimmed V and J ends, which lost 0 bases and 4 bases, there was a span of 7 bases. Germline assignment: CDR1 SGHNT and CDR2 YYREEE (reference sequence).

This clone appeared a few times. The chain combines TRBV28 with TRBJ1-5, with D tentatively TRBD1 (5 bases). CDR1 MDHEN and CDR2 SYDVKM come from the germline V gene. Between the trimmed V and J ends, which lost 9 bases and 6 bases, there was a span of 18 bases. The CDR3 extends over 14 amino acids. The CDR3 DNA sequence: TGTGCCAGTCATCGGGGGGGGGAGAGTCAGCCCCAGCATTTT. This sequence encodes CASHRGGESQPQHF.

The genes are TRBV19 and TRBJ1-2; 9 bases are shared with TRBD1. CDR1 and CDR2 (germline): LNHDA, SQIVND (reference sequence). Losses at the gene ends were 6 bases for V and 6 bases for J; bases not matched to a gene: 8. The CDR3 runs 14 residues. In nucleotides, the CDR3 is TGTGCCAGTAGACCGGGGACAGGGTATCATGGCTACACCTTC. The encoded protein is CASRPGTGYHGYTF.

The chain links TRBV7-3 to TRBJ2-5, with unresolved D. CDR3 length equals 13 residues. Germline lookup yields CDR1 SGHTA and CDR2 FQGTGA. V was clipped by 3 bases and J by 8 bases, with 13 bases between them. The CDR3 here is CASSLDWAETQYF. The DNA of the CDR3 is TGTGCCAGCAGCTTGGATTGGGCTGAAACCCAGTACTTC.

This clone has a single count. This chain joins TRBV19 and TRBJ1-5; the D is unclear. CDR1 is LNHDA, CDR2 SQIVND, per germline (reference sequence). The V end was cut by 2 bases, the J end by 0 bases, with 14 bases between. The CDR3 consists of 17 residues. CDR3 coding DNA: TGTGCCAGTAGTATAATGGGAGGAGAAGATAGCAATCAGCCCCAGCATTTT. As protein: CASSIMGGEDSNQPQHF.

This clone has just a few counts. The V gene is TRBV3-1 (or the pseudogene TRBV3-2), the J gene TRBJ2-7, with 9 bases aligning to TRBD1. There are 14 residues in the CDR3. The junction had 3 bases not matched to a gene; V was cut back by 4 bases and J by 2 bases. In germline, CDR1 is LGHDT, CDR2 YNNKEL (reference sequence). The CDR3 DNA is TGTGCCAGCAGCCCGGGACAGGGACCCTACGAGCAGTACTTC. As protein: CASSPGQGPYEQYF.

The rearrangement links TRBV24-1 to TRBJ2-3; 7 bases line up with TRBD2. CDR1 KGHDR and CDR2 SFDVKD come from the germline V gene. V dropped 5 bases and J dropped 6; count of bases not matched to a gene: 10. The CDR3 totals 15 residues. The CDR3 nucleotides are TGTGCCACCAGTGGGGGCGGGGGTGGTATTGATACGCAGTATTTT. It encodes CATSGGGGGIDTQYF.

Sample share makes this clone medium-sized. The chain couples TRBV2 to TRBJ1-2; D possibly corresponds to TRBD1 (6 bases). The V gene's germline CDR1 is SNHLY and CDR2 FYNNEI. Trimming took 7 bases from V and 8 from J, leaving 23 bases between them. This CDR3 spans 15 amino acids. The CDR3 DNA reads TGTGCCAGCAACCCGAGTCTAACAGGGACCGGAGGCTACACCTTC. This gives the protein CASNPSLTGTGGYTF.

The chain recombines TRBV19 with TRBJ2-3, with a possible D match to TRBD1 (6 bases). The V end lost 4 bases, the J end lost 2 bases, and 10 bases lay between the germline ends. The CDR3 consists of 14 residues. Germline CDR1 LNHDA, CDR2 SQIVND (reference sequence). The CDR3 region has the DNA TGTGCCAGTAGTAAGAGGGGGACCACAGATACGCAGTATTTT. Protein sequence: CASSKRGTTDTQYF.

In this sample, this clone turned up once. The gene calls are TRBV21-1 and TRBJ2-2. TRBV21-1 is a recognized pseudogene. This CDR3 comprises 15 residues. DNA of the CDR3: TGTGCCAGCAGCAAATACGGGCTCGCACCCGGGGAGCTGTTTTTT. Protein product: CASSKYGLAPGELFF.

This clone was picked up one time. The chain combines TRBV21-1 with TRBJ2-7; the table's D call of TRBD2 was not tested on the DNA. TRBV21-1 is a known pseudogene. CDR3 length: 11 amino acids. The CDR3 is CASSSLREQYF. The CDR3, as DNA: TGTGCCAGCAGCTCTCTCCGGGAGCAGTACTTC.

The rearrangement links TRBV6-5 to TRBJ1-3; D is uncertain. This CDR3 comprises 14 residues. Per the germline V gene, CDR1 is MNHEY and CDR2 is SVGAGI. With 8 bases removed from V and 0 bases from J, the gap between germline ends came to 11 bases. CDR3 bases: TGTGCCAGCGGGAGTCCTATCTCTGGAAACACCATATATTTT. It specifies CASGSPISGNTIYF.

The genes are TRBV24-1 and TRBJ1-2, with D unresolved. The CDR3 has 14 amino acids. Germline CDR1 is KGHDR and CDR2 is SFDVKD. Trimming pared 1 base from V and 6 bases from J, leaving 11 bases between. The CDR3 loop is CATSDLQRSHGYTF. The CDR3 DNA is TGTGCCACCAGTGATTTACAGAGATCCCATGGCTACACCTTC.

This sequence joins TRBV3-1 (or the pseudogene TRBV3-2) and TRBJ2-7, with D perhaps TRBD1 or TRBD2 (6 bases each). CDR1 and CDR2 from the germline V gene are LGHDT and YNNKEL (reference sequence). The V end lost 4 bases, the J end lost 6 bases, and 19 bases lay between the germline ends. The CDR3 is 15 residues long. In DNA form, the CDR3 reads TGTGCCAGCAGCCCTCGCGGGACACTCGAGGGCGAGCAGTACTTC. This codes for CASSPRGTLEGEQYF.

The V call is TRBV30, the J call TRBJ1-4; the D is unclear. Germline V CDR1 and CDR2: GTSNPN, SVGIG (reference sequence). Trimming pared 5 bases from V and 0 bases from J, leaving 7 bases between. The CDR3 is 13 residues long. In DNA form, the CDR3 reads TGTGCCTGGGCTAGGACAACTAATGAAAAACTGTTTTTT. It is translated as CAWARTTNEKLFF.